These 8 T cell receptor beta chains were sequenced from one sample in a study of blood T cell repertoires in COVID-19 (TCRdb year 2020). Library method: the immunoSEQ multiplex PCR assay. In TCRdb, the immuneACCESS table is reduced to in-frame sequences with V and J assigned. These tables do not hold every clone; where another copy was compared, an unresolved V gene accounts for under half, and the others remain unexplained. The sample table holds approximately 480,000 clones, of which 89% were seen once. The ten largest clones capture around 0.9% of the sample. The sequencing input was peripheral blood. Receptors originate from a man in his late teens or twenties with COVID-19, enrolled during active disease.

The genes are TRBV13 and TRBJ2-6; perhaps TRBD2 as D (6 bases). CDR1 and CDR2 (germline): PRHDT, FYEKMQ (reference sequence). The CDR3 consists of 18 residues. With 3 bases removed from V and 0 bases from J, the gap between germline ends came to 15 bases. The CDR3 nucleotides are TGTGCCAGCAGCTTCCGGGACTGGAGAGTCTCTGGGGCCAACGTCCTGACTTTC. Amino acid sequence: CASSFRDWRVSGANVLTF.

CDR3 sequence reads: CATSRGVADYEQYF. The CDR3 DNA reads TGTGCCACCAGCAGAGGCGTAGCAGACTACGAGCAGTACTTC. The V and J genes are TRBV15 and TRBJ2-7, with D hard to call. The germline CDR1 and CDR2 sequences are LNHNV and YYDKDF (reference sequence). Deletions cut 1 base from V and 3 bases from J, with 10 bases between. This CDR3 comprises 14 residues.

The chain employs TRBV13 and TRBJ2-1, with D possibly being TRBD2 (7 bases). Between the trimmed V and J ends, which lost 6 bases and 2 bases, there was a span of 20 bases. CDR3 length equals 17 residues. The germline gives CDR1 PRHDT, CDR2 FYEKMQ (reference sequence). In DNA, the CDR3 is TGTGCCAGCAGTACCGATCAGCGGGGACAAACCTACAATGAGCAGTTCTTC. Protein product: CASSTDQRGQTYNEQFF.

This clone was picked up one time. The chain links TRBV6-5 to TRBJ1-2, with 8 positions matching TRBD1. CDR1 and CDR2 from the germline V gene are MNHEY and SVGAGI. The CDR3 covers 13 residues. J was trimmed by 3 bases and V by 6 bases; bases with no gene match: 3. CDR3 region: CASSTGGYYGYTF. The CDR3 nucleotides are TGTGCCAGCAGCACAGGGGGTTACTATGGCTACACCTTC.

This chain connects TRBV5-4 to TRBJ2-5, with no clear D. The CDR3 is 15 residues long. The germline CDR1 and CDR2 sequences are SGHNT and YYREEE (reference sequence). Trimming removed 1 base at V and 2 bases at J, with 12 bases between. The CDR3, as DNA: TGTGCCAGCAGCTTGAGTCAGGCCAGACAAGAGACCCAGTACTTC. Its protein is CASSLSQARQETQYF.

This clone has just one count. The chain joins TRBV19 to TRBJ1-2; 10 bases line up with TRBD1. Germline V gives CDR1 LNHDA, CDR2 SQIVND (reference sequence). V was clipped by 7 bases and J by 7 bases; unmatched bases: 12. The CDR3 is 15 amino acids. CDR3 residues: CASILSGTGEGGYTF. CDR3 sequence (DNA): TGTGCCAGTATCCTCTCCGGGACAGGGGAGGGTGGCTACACCTTC.

The chain has TRBV6-5 and TRBJ2-1; D is ambiguous. CDR3 length: 14 residues. The germline CDR1 and CDR2 sequences are MNHEY and SVGAGI. Trimming pared 0 bases from V and 4 bases from J, leaving 7 bases between. CDR3 DNA: TGTGCCAGCAGTTACTCAACAGAGTACAATGAGCAGTTCTTC. Amino acids: CASSYSTEYNEQFF.

The chain employs TRBV5-1 and TRBJ2-1; 7 positions match TRBD1. CDR1 is SGHRS and CDR2 is YFSETQ in the germline V gene. This CDR3 is built from 15 residues. Trimming removed 3 bases from V and 3 bases from J; junction bases left unmatched: 6. The CDR3 sequence: CASSSWTGNYNEQFF. The CDR3 nucleotides are TGCGCCAGCAGCTCCTGGACAGGTAACTACAATGAGCAGTTCTTC.